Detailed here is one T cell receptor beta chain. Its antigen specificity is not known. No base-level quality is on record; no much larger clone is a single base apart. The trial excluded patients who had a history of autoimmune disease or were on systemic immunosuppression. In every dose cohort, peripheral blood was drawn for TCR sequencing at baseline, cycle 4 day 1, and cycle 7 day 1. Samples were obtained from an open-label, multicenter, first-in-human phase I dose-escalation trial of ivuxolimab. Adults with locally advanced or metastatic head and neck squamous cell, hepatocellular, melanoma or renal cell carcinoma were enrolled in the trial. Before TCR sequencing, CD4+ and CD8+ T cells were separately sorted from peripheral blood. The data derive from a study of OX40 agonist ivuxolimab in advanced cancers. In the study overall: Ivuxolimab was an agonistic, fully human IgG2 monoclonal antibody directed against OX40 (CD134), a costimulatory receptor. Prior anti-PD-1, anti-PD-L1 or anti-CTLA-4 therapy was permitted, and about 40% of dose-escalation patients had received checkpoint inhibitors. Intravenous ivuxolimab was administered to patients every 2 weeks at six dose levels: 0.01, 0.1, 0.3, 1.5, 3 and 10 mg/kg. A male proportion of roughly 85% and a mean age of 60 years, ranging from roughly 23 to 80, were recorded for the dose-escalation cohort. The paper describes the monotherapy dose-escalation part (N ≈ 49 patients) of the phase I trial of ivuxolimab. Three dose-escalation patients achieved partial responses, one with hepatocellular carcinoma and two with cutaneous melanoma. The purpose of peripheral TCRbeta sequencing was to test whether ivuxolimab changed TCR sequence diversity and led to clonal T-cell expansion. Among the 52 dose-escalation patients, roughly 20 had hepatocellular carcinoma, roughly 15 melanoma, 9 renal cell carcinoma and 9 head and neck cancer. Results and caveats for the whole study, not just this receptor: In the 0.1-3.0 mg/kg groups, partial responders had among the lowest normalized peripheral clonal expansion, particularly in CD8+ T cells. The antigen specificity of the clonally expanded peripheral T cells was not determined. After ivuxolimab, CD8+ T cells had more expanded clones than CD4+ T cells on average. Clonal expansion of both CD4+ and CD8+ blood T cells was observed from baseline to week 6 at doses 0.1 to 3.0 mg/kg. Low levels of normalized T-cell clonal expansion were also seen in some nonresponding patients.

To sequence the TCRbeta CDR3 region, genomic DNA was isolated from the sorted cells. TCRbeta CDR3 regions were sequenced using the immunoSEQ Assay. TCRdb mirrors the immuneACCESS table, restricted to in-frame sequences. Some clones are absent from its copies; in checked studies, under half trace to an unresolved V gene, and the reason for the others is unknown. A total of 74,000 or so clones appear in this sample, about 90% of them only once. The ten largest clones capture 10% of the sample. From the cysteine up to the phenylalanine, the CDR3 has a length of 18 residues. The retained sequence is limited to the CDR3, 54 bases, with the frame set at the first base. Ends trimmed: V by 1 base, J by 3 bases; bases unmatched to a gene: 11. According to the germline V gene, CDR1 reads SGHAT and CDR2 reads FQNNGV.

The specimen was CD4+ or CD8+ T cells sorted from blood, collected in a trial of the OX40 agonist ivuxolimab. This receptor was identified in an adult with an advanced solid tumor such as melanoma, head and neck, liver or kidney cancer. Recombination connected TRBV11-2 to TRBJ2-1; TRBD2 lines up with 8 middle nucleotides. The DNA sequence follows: TGTGCCAGCAGCTTAGGAGTCGGTAGCGGGGAGCGCTACAATGAGCAGTTCTTC. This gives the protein CASSLGVGSGERYNEQFF. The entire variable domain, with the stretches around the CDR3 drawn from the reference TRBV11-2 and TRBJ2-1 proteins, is EAGVAQSPRYKIIEKRQSVAFWCNPISGHATLYWYQQILGQGPKLLIQFQNNGVVDDSQLPKDRFSAERLKGVDSTLKIQPAKLEDSAVYLCASSLGVGSGERYNEQFFGPGTRLTVL.